The 18 T cell receptor beta chains in this list originate from one sample, sequenced in a study of cytomegalovirus exposure and HLA in healthy donors. Generated by immunoSEQ multiplex PCR, the TCRdb table keeps only in-frame clones and is missing some. The table shows about 130,000 clones, with 95% to 96% occurring only once. The sequenced sample consisted of PBMCs. The receptors derive from a man younger than 35 in good health and CMV-seronegative.

This clone was seen a single time. The chain links TRBV6-5 to TRBJ2-2; D may be TRBD1 (5 bases). The germline V gene has CDR1 MNHEY and CDR2 SVGAGI. This CDR3 comprises 12 residues. V dropped 8 bases and J dropped 4 bases, with 8 bases sitting between them. This CDR3 reads CASGRGTGELFF. The CDR3 bases are TGTGCCAGCGGAAGGGGCACCGGGGAGCTGTTTTTT.

The J gene is TRBJ1-1, the V gene TRBV7-9; D may be TRBD1 (6 bases). The CDR3 totals 15 residues. V lost 5 bases to trimming and J lost 3 bases, with 16 bases between them. The V gene's germline CDR1 is SEHNR and CDR2 FQNEAQ (reference sequence). CDR3 DNA: TGTGCCAGCAGCCAGGCGAGCGGACAGTACACTGAAGCTTTCTTT. This codes for CASSQASGQYTEAFF. The whole variable domain, filled in from reference TRBV7-9 and TRBJ1-1, reads DTGVSQNPRHKITKRGQNVTFRCDPISEHNRLYWYRQTLGQGPEFLTYFQNEAQLEKSRLLSDRFSAERPKGSFSTLEIQRTEQGDSAMYLCASSQASGQYTEAFFGQGTRLTVV.

The genes are TRBV28 and TRBJ2-3; 8 bases match TRBD1. Germline CDR1 is MDHEN and CDR2 is SYDVKM. J was trimmed by 3 bases and V by 6 bases; bases with no gene match: 5. The CDR3 has 14 amino acids. The DNA for the CDR3 is TGTGCCAGCAGCCCTACAGGGGGAACAGATACGCAGTATTTT. Translated, it gives CASSPTGGTDTQYF.

V is TRBV27 and J is TRBJ2-5, with a weak D call TRBD2 (6 bases). The CDR3 totals 13 residues. Germline V lookup: CDR1 MNHEY, CDR2 SMNVEV (reference sequence). V gave up 8 bases and J gave up 2 bases, with 12 bases separating them. In nucleotides, the CDR3 is TGTGCCAGCCTTCCGGCGGGACAAGAGACCCAGTACTTC. It specifies CASLPAGQETQYF.

The rearrangement links TRBV18 to TRBJ2-7, with D tentatively TRBD2 (5 bases). This CDR3 contains 14 residues. The V end was cut by 3 bases, the J end by 4 bases, with 13 bases between. In germline, CDR1 is KGHSH, CDR2 LQKENI. The DNA for the CDR3 is TGTGCCAGCTCACCCCGAGCGGCCGAGTACGAGCAGTACTTC. It specifies CASSPRAAEYEQYF.

The chain employs TRBV7-6 and TRBJ2-1, with TRBD2 as a possible D gene (5 bases). V lost 4 bases to trimming and J lost 2 bases, with 12 bases between them. This CDR3 has 15 residues. CDR1 SGHVS and CDR2 FNYEAQ come from the germline V gene. The CDR3 loop reads CASSYQSGTYNEQFF. In DNA form, the CDR3 reads TGTGCCAGCAGCTACCAGAGCGGAACCTACAATGAGCAGTTCTTC.

The chain recombines TRBV7-3 with TRBJ1-4, with 9 positions matching TRBD1. V lost 2 bases and J lost 9; bases outside the gene matches: 1. Germline CDR1 and CDR2: SGHTA and FQGTGA. The CDR3 contains 13 residues. The CDR3: CASSLGQGKKLFF. As DNA, the CDR3 is TGTGCCAGCAGCTTAGGACAGGGGAAAAAACTGTTTTTT.

The chain has TRBV6-5 and TRBJ1-1; D gene unclear. Germline-derived CDR1 and CDR2 are MNHEY and SVGAGI. V lost 8 bases to trimming and J lost 6 bases, with 13 bases between them. The length of the CDR3 is 12 residues. The CDR3 DNA reads as TGTGCCAGCCACCGGGGTCGCGCTGAAGCTTTCTTT. It is translated as CASHRGRAEAFF.

This sequence joins TRBV11-2 and TRBJ2-7, with D perhaps matching TRBD1 (5 bases). V was trimmed by 0 bases and J by 3 bases, leaving 12 bases between them. Germline CDR1 and CDR2: SGHAT and FQNNGV. There are 15 residues in the CDR3. CDR3 nucleotide sequence: TGTGCCAGCAGCTTAGAATTCGGACACAACTACGAGCAGTACTTC. Its protein is CASSLEFGHNYEQYF.

The chain employs TRBV28 and TRBJ1-2, with D maybe TRBD1 (6 bases). Per the germline V gene, CDR1 is MDHEN and CDR2 is SYDVKM. V shed 6 bases and J shed 8 bases, with 22 bases lying between them. The CDR3 length is 15 residues. The CDR3 DNA is TGTGCCAGCAGCTCCGGACAGACGCCTATTCTAGGCTACACCTTC. Protein product: CASSSGQTPILGYTF.

The CDR3 is CASSVYQGTNTEAFF. As DNA, the CDR3 is TGTGCCAGCAGTGTCTACCAGGGGACCAACACTGAAGCTTTCTTT. The rearrangement joins TRBV27 to TRBJ1-1; tentatively, D is TRBD1 (6 bases). Trimming removed 5 bases at V and 2 bases at J, with 15 bases between. The CDR3 is 15 residues long. Germline loops: CDR1 MNHEY, CDR2 SMNVEV (reference sequence).

This clone was picked up one time. The chain uses TRBV28 and TRBJ1-2; tentatively, D is TRBD1 (6 bases). This CDR3 contains 14 residues. Trimming cost V 6 bases and J 4 bases, with 15 bases left between them. The germline V gene has CDR1 MDHEN and CDR2 SYDVKM. The CDR3: CASRSGDRSYGYTF. CDR3 coding DNA: TGTGCCAGCAGATCCGGCGACAGGAGCTATGGCTACACCTTC.

This sequence joins TRBV5-1 and TRBJ1-2; 8 bases line up with TRBD1. J lost 8 bases, V lost 4 bases, and 10 bases had no gene match. This CDR3 is 14 amino acids long. Germline CDR1 is SGHRS and CDR2 is YFSETQ. In DNA form, the CDR3 reads TGCGCCAGCAGCAATGACAGGGGAGGTGTGGGCTACACCTTC. This encodes CASSNDRGGVGYTF. Filled out from reference TRBV5-1 and TRBJ1-2, the complete variable domain reads KAGVTQTPRYLIKTRGQQVTLSCSPISGHRSVSWYQQTPGQGLQFLFEYFSETQRNKGNFPGRFSGRQFSNSRSEMNVSTLELGDSALYLCASSNDRGGVGYTFGSGTRLTVV.

This chain links TRBV9 with TRBJ2-1; a weak D match, TRBD2 (6 bases). The CDR3 length is 15 residues. Germline CDR1 and CDR2: SGDLS and YYNGEE. Trimming took off 3 bases at V and 0 bases at J, with 10 bases between the two ends. The CDR3 DNA sequence: TGTGCCAGCAGCGACCGGGGAGGCTCCTACAATGAGCAGTTCTTC. It specifies CASSDRGGSYNEQFF.

The gene calls are TRBV30 and TRBJ2-7, with TRBD1 matching 8 bases. Looked up from germline, CDR1 is GTSNPN and CDR2 is SVGIG (reference sequence). The CDR3 totals 14 residues. Germline trimming cut 3 bases from V and 2 bases from J; bases unmatched to any gene: 6. The CDR3 is CAWRDMDRAYEQYF. In DNA, the CDR3 is TGTGCCTGGAGGGACATGGACAGGGCCTACGAGCAGTACTTC.

The rearrangement uses TRBV2 and TRBJ1-3, with 11 bases identical to TRBD1. The CDR3 length is 17 residues. Germline CDR1 and CDR2: SNHLY and FYNNEI. V dropped 8 bases and J dropped 4; count of bases not matched to a gene: 13. The chain's CDR3 is CASFLVRDRGAGNTIYF. DNA for the CDR3: TGTGCCAGCTTTTTGGTCCGGGACAGGGGGGCCGGAAACACCATATATTTT.

This sequence joins TRBV10-3 and TRBJ1-5, with TRBD1 matching over 7 bases. This CDR3 is built from 13 residues. Per the germline V gene, CDR1 is ENHRY and CDR2 is SYGVKD. With 6 bases clipped from V and 5 bases from J, the junction kept 4 bases outside the gene matches. CDR3 nucleotides: TGTGCCATCAGCTCTGACAGGGATCAGCCCCAGCATTTT. It translates to CAISSDRDQPQHF.

The chain links TRBV5-1 to TRBJ1-5; perhaps TRBD1 as D (6 bases). The CDR3 runs to 14 residues. From germline, CDR1 is SGHRS and CDR2 YFSETQ. V was pared by 0 bases and J by 3 bases, with 7 bases between. CDR3 region: CASSLGTVNQPQHF. Written as DNA, the CDR3 is TGCGCCAGCAGCTTGGGGACAGTCAATCAGCCCCAGCATTTT.